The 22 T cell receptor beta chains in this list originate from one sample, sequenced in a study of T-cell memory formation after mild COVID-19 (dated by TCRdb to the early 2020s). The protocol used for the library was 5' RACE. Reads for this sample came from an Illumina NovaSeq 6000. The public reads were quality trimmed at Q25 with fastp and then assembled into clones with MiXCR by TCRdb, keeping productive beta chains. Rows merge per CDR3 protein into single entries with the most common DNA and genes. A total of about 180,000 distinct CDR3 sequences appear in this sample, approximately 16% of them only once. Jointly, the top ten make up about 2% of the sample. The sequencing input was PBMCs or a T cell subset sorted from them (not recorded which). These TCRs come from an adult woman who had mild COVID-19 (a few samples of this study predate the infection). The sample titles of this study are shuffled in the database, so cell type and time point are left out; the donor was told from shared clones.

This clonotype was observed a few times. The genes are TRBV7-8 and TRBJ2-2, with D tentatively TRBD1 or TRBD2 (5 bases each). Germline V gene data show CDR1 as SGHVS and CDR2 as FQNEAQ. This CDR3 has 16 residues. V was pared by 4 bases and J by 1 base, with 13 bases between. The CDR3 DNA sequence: TGTGCCAGCAGCTCGCCGGGACGCATGAACACCGGGGAGCTGTTTTTT. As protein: CASSSPGRMNTGELFF.

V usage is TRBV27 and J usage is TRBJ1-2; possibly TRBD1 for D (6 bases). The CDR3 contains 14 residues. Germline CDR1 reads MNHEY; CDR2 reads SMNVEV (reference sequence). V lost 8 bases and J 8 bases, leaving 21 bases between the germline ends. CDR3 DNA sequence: TGTGCCAGCCTGGGGGCGGGGACCACTGCAGGCTACACCTTC. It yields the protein CASLGAGTTAGYTF.

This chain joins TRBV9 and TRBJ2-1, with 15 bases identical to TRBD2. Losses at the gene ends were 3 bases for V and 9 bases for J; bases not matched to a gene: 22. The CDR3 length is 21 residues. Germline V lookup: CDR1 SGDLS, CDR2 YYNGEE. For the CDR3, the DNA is TGTGCCAGCAGCGCACAAAACCCCGGACTAGCGGGGGGGCTTGTCATCGGTGAGCAGTTCTTC. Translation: CASSAQNPGLAGGLVIGEQFF.

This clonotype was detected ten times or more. The CDR3 sequence: CASSLEVFNYEQYF. Here the CDR3 DNA reads TGTGCCAGCAGTTTGGAGGTATTCAACTACGAGCAGTACTTC. The chain recombines TRBV12-3 or TRBV12-4 with TRBJ2-7; D might be TRBD2 (5 bases). V gave up 3 bases and J gave up 3 bases, with 12 bases separating them. This CDR3 spans 14 amino acids.

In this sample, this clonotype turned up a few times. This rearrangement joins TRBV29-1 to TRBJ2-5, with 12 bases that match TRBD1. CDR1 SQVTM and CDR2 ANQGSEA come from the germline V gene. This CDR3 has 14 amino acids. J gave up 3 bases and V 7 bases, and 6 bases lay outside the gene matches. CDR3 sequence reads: CSAGDRGPEETQYF. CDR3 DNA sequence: TGCAGCGCCGGGGACAGGGGGCCAGAAGAGACCCAGTACTTC.

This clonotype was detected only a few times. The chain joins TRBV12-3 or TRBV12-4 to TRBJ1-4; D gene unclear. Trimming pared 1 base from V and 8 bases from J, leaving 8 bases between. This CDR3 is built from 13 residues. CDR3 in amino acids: CASSLGSGEKLFF. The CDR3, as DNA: TGTGCCAGCAGTTTAGGCAGCGGGGAAAAACTGTTTTTT.

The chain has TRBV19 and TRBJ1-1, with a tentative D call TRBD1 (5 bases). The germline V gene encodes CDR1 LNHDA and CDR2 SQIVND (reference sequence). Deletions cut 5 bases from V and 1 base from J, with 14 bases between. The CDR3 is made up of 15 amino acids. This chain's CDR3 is CASSRFGTGNTEAFF. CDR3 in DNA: TGTGCCAGTAGTCGATTCGGGACGGGGAACACTGAAGCTTTCTTT.

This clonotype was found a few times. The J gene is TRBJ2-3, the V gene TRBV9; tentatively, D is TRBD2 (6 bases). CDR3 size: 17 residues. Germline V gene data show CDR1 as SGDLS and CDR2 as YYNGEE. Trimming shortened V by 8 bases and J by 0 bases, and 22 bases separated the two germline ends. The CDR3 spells CARPGASDSTSTDTQYF. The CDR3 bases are TGTGCCAGACCTGGGGCTAGCGATTCAACTAGCACAGATACGCAGTATTTT.

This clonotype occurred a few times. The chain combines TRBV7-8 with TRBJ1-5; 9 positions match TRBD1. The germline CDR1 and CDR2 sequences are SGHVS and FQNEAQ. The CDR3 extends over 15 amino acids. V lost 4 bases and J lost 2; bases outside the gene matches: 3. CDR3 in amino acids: CASSSGQGRNQPQHF. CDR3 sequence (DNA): TGTGCCAGCAGCTCGGGACAGGGACGCAATCAGCCCCAGCATTTT.

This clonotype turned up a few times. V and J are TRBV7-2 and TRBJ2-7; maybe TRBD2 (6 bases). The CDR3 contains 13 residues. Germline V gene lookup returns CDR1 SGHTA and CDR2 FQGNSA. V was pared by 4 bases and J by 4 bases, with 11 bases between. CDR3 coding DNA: TGTGCCAGCAGCTGGCAAGGGACTTACGAGCAGTACTTC. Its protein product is CASSWQGTYEQYF.

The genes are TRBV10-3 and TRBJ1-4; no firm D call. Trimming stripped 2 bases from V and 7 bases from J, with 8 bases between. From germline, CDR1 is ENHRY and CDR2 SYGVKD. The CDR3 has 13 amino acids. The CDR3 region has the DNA TGTGCCATCAGTGAGACATTAGGTGAAAAACTGTTTTTT. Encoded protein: CAISETLGEKLFF.

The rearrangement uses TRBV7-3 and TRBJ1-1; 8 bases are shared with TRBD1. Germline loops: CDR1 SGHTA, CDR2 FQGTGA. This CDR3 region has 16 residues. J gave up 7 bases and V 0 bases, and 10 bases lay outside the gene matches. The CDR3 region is CASSLTSVGTGNEAFF. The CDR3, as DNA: TGTGCCAGCAGCTTAACGTCCGTCGGGACAGGCAATGAAGCTTTCTTT. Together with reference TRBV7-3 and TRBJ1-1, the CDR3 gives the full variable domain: GAGVSQTPSNKVTEKGKYVELRCDPISGHTALYWYRQSLGQGPEFLIYFQGTGAADDSGLPNDRFFAVRPEGSVSTLKIQRTERGDSAVYLCASSLTSVGTGNEAFFGQGTRLTVV.

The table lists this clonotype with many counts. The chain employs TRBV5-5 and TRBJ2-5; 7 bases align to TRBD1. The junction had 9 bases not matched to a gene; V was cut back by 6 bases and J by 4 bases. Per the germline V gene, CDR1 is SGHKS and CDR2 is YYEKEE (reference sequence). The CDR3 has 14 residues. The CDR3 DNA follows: TGTGCCAGCAACCCGACAGGGACCCGAGAGACCCAGTACTTC. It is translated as CASNPTGTRETQYF.

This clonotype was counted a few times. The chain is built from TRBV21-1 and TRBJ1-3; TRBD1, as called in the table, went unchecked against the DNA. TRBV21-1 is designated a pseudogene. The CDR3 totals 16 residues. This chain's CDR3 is CASSKGGRISGNTIYF. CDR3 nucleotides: TGTGCCAGCAGCAAAGGGGGACGGATCTCTGGAAACACCATATATTTT.

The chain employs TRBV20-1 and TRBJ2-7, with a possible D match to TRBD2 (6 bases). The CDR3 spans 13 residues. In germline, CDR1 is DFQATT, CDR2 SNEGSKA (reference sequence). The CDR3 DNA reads TGCAGGGCTTCGGGGGACCTGAGGGACGAGCAGTACTTC. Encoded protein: CRASGDLRDEQYF.

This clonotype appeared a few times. CDR3 nucleotide sequence: TGTGCCACCAGTGAACATAACCCCACGAGCACAGATACGCAGTATTTT. Its protein product is CATSEHNPTSTDTQYF. This chain links TRBV24-1 with TRBJ2-3; D gene ambiguous. V lost 4 bases, J lost 0 bases, and 13 bases lay in between. The CDR3 has 16 amino acids. CDR1 is KGHDR, CDR2 SFDVKD, per germline.

The CDR3 DNA sequence: TGTGCCAGCAGCCTAGGGACTAGCGGGACCAGGAGCGGGGAGCTGTTTTTT. Its protein product is CASSLGTSGTRSGELFF. The J gene is TRBJ2-2, the V gene TRBV11-2; 13 nucleotides agree with TRBD2. The CDR3 has 17 residues. From germline, CDR1 is SGHAT and CDR2 FQNNGV. The V gene end was trimmed by 5 bases and the J gene end by 7 bases; junction bases not matched to a gene: 10. The whole variable domain, remainder taken from reference TRBV11-2 and TRBJ2-2, is EAGVAQSPRYKIIEKRQSVAFWCNPISGHATLYWYQQILGQGPKLLIQFQNNGVVDDSQLPKDRFSAERLKGVDSTLKIQPAKLEDSAVYLCASSLGTSGTRSGELFFGEGSRLTVL.

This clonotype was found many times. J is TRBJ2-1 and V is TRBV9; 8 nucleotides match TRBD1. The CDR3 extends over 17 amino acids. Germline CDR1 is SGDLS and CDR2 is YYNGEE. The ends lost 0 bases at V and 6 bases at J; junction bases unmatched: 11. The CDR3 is CASSVDDRGYHSNEQFF. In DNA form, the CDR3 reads TGTGCCAGCAGCGTAGATGACAGGGGTTATCATAGCAATGAGCAGTTCTTC. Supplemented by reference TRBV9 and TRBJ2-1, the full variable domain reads DSGVTQTPKHLITATGQRVTLRCSPRSGDLSVYWYQQSLDQGLQFLIQYYNGEERAKGNILERFSAQQFPDLHSELNLSSLELGDSALYFCASSVDDRGYHSNEQFFGPGTRLTVL.

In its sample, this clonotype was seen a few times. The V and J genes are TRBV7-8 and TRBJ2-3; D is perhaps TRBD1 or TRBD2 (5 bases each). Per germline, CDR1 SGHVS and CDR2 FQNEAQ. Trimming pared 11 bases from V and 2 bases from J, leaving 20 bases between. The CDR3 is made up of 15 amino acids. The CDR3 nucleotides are TGTGCCGCAAGTCCGGGGCGGAGGTTCACAGATACGCAGTATTTT. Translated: CAASPGRRFTDTQYF.

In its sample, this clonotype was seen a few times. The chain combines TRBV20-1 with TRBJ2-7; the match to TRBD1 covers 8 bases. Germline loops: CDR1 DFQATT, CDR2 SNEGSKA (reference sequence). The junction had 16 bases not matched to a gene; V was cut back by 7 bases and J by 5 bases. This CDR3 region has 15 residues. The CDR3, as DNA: TGCAGTGTTCGCCCCAGGGGGCAGGGGAGAGACGAGCAGTACTTC. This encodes CSVRPRGQGRDEQYF.

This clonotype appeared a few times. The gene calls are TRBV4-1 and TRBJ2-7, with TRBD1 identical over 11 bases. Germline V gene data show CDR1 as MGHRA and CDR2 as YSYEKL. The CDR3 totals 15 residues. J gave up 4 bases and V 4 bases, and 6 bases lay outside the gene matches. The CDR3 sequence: CASSPRTGGIYEQYF. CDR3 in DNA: TGCGCCAGCAGCCCCCGGACAGGGGGCATTTACGAGCAGTACTTC.

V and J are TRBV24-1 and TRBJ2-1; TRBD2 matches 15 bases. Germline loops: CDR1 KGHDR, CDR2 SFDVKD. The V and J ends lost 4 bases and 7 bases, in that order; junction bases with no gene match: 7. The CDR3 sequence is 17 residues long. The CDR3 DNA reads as TGTGCCACCAGTGAATCTCCCGGGACTAGCGGGAGGAATGAGCAGTTCTTC. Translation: CATSESPGTSGRNEQFF.